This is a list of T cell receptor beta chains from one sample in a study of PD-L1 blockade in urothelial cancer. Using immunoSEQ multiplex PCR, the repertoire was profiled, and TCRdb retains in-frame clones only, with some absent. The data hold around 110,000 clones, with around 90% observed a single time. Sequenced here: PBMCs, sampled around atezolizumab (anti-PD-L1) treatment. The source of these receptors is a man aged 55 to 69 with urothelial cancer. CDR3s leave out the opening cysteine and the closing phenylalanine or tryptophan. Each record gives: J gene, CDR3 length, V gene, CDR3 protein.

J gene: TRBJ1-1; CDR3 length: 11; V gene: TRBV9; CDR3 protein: ASSVVMTGQAF
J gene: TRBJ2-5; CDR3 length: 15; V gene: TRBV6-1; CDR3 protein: ASSEQYFTGGMETQY
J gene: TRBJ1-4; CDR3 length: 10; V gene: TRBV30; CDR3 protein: AWSLGGEKLF
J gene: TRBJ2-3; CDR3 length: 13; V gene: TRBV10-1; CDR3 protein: ASTWGGPITDTQY
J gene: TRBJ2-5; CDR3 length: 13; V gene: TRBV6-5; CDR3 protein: ASSLDRGQRETQY
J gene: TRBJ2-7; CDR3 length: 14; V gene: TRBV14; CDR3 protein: ASSQEGDKGTYEQY
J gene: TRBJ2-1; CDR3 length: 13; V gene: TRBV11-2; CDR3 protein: ASRLAGGLYNEQF
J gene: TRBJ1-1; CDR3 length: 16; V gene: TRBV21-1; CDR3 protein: ASSTGQGLTPMNTEAF
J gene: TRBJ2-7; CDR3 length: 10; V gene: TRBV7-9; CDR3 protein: ASSLETYEQY
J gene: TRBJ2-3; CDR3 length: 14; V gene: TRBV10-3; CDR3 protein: AIRPTNGGASDTQY
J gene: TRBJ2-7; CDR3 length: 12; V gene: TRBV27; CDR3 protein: ASSWTSGAYEQY
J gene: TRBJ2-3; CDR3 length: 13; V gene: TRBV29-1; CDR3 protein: SVASSGSSPDTQY
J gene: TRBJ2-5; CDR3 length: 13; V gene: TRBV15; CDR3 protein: ATRETGRPLLAQY
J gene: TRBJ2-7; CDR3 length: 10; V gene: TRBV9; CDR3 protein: ASGTGSYEQY
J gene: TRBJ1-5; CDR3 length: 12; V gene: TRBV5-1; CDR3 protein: ASSLEGGGQPQH
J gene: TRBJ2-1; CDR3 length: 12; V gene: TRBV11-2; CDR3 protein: ASSLGTTYNEQF
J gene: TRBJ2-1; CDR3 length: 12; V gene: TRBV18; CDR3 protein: ASSPSTGRNEQF
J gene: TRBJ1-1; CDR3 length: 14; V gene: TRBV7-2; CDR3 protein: ASSLNLGRLNTEAF
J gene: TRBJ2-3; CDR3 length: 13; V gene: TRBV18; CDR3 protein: ASSIIAASGDTQY
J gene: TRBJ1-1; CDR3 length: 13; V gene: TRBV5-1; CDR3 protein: ASSLDRGAGTEAF
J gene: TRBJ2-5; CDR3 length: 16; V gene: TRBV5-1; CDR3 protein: ASSLLFRGAGGTETQY
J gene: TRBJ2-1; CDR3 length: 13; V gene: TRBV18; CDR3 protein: ASSPTSGASHEQF
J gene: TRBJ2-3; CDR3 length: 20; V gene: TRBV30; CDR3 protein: AWSRTGGFLAGGHYGTDTQY
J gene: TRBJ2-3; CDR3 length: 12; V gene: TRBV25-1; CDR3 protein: ASSGLESRDTQY
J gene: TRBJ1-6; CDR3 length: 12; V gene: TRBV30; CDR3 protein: AWSAGTSSSPLH
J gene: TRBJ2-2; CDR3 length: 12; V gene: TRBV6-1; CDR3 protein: ANRRQGETGELF
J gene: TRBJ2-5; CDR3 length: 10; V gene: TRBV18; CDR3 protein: ASTGTQGTQY
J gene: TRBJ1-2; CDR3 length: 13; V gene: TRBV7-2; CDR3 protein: ASSAQGQGNYGYT
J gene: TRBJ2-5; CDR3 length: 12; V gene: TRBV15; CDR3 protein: ATSRESGSETQY
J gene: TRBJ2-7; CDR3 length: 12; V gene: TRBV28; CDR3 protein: ASRTSGTGGEQY
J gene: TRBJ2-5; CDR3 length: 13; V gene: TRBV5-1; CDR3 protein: ASSFYRGNQETQY
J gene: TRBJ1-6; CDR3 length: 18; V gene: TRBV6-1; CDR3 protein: ASSEDFGRGYGSYNSPLH
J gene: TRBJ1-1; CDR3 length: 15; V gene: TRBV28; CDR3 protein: AIIPSAGLGDDTEAF
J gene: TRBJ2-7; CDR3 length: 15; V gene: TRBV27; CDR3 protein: ASSLTVRTGGSYEQY
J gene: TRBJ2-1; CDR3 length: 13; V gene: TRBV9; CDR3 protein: ASSVTSGGYNEQF
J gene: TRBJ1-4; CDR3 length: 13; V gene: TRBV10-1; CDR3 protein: ASSDPWRNNEKLF
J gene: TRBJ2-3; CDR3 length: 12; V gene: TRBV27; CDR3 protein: ASTSGIGTDTQY
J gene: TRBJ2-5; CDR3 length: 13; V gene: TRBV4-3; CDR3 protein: ASSQDAGQGGTQY
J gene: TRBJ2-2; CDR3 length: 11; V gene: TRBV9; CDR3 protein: ASSVPVTGELF
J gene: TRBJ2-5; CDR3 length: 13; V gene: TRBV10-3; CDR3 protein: AISDPHRVRETQY
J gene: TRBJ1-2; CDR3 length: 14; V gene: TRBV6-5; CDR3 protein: ASSYSPIRQRDGYT
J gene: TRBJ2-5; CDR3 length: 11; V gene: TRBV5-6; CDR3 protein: ASSLVFEETQY
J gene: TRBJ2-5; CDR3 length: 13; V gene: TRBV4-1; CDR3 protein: ASSHVGGAVETQY
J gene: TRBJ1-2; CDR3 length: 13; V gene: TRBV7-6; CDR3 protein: ASSLVTGGGYGYT
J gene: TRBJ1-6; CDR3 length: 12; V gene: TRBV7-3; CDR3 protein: ASSAGQGDSPLH
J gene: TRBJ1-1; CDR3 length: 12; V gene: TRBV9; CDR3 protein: ASSSGGGNTEAF
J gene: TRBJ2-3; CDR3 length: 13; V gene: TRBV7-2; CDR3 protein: ASSFAGASTDTQY